The 25 T cell receptor beta chains presented below share a single source sample, sequenced in a study of cytomegalovirus exposure and HLA in healthy donors. 13 Jbeta primers and 60 Vbeta primers were used for the PCR. Here immunoSEQ multiplex PCR was the method, and the copy in TCRdb shows in-frame clones only, minus some. The repertoire holds under 200,000 clones, with roughly 75% as singletons. The sample consisted of PBMCs. Every receptor here comes from a man between 40 and 49 years old in good health and CMV-seronegative.

The gene calls are TRBV7-9 and TRBJ1-5, with D perhaps matching TRBD1 (5 bases). CDR3 length: 16 amino acids. V gave up 5 bases and J gave up 0 bases, with 14 bases separating them. Germline CDR1 is SEHNR and CDR2 is FQNEAQ (reference sequence). This chain's CDR3 is CASSPAGPYSNQPQHF. CDR3 DNA sequence: TGTGCCAGCAGCCCCGCGGGGCCTTATAGCAATCAGCCCCAGCATTTT.

This chain connects TRBV5-6 to TRBJ2-5, with TRBD2 matching over 8 bases. Germline CDR1 is SGHDT and CDR2 is YYEEEE. This CDR3 region has 14 residues. Trimming removed 3 bases from V and 4 bases from J; junction bases left unmatched: 5. The CDR3 DNA follows: TGTGCCAGCAGCTCGGGACTAGATGGAGAGACCCAGTACTTC. Its protein is CASSSGLDGETQYF.

The V and J genes are TRBV4-1 and TRBJ2-7; D is perhaps TRBD1 (5 bases). Trimming took 1 base from V and 4 from J, leaving 14 bases between them. This CDR3 has 15 residues. Germline V gene data show CDR1 as MGHRA and CDR2 as YSYEKL. The CDR3: CASSQGSSRTYEQYF. CDR3 in DNA: TGCGCCAGCAGCCAAGGCAGCAGCAGGACATACGAGCAGTACTTC.

The chain is built from TRBV29-1 and TRBJ1-1; a possible D gene is TRBD1 (5 bases). V was pared by 4 bases and J by 0 bases, with 9 bases between. Looked up from germline, CDR1 is SQVTM and CDR2 is ANQGSEA. The CDR3 extends over 13 amino acids. This chain's CDR3 is CSVADRLNTEAFF. CDR3 DNA: TGCAGCGTTGCCGACAGATTGAACACTGAAGCTTTCTTT.

The chain carries TRBV18 and TRBJ1-3; D is perhaps TRBD1 (5 bases). V lost 1 base, J lost 0 bases, and 13 bases lay in between. CDR3 length: 17 amino acids. Germline lookup yields CDR1 KGHSH and CDR2 LQKENI. As DNA, the CDR3 is TGTGCCAGCTCACCACTGCCAGGGTCGAGCTCTGGAAACACCATATATTTT. Encoded protein: CASSPLPGSSSGNTIYF.

V and J are TRBV5-8 and TRBJ2-2, with TRBD2 matching over 7 bases. The length of the CDR3 is 15 residues. Germline V gene data show CDR1 as SGHTS and CDR2 as YDEGEE. V shed 4 bases, J shed 4 bases, and the junction held 7 bases outside the gene matches. The CDR3 coding sequence is TGTGCCAGCAGCGGGAGGGCGGGAGCCACCGGGGAGCTGTTTTTT. Translating gives CASSGRAGATGELFF.

The chain uses TRBV11-3 and TRBJ2-1; TRBD2 matches at 13 bases. This CDR3 region has 19 residues. Trimming removed 1 base from V and 0 bases from J; junction bases left unmatched: 6. Germline CDR1 and CDR2: SGHNT and YENEEA. DNA of the CDR3: TGTGCCAGCAGCTTAGTAGCCGGGACTAGCGGGGACTCCTACAATGAGCAGTTCTTC. It specifies CASSLVAGTSGDSYNEQFF.

This rearrangement joins TRBV5-1 to TRBJ1-1, with D possibly matching TRBD1 (6 bases). CDR1 and CDR2 from the germline V gene are SGHRS and YFSETQ. V was shortened by 7 bases and J by 0 bases, with 16 bases between the two germline ends. The CDR3 extends over 15 amino acids. CDR3 DNA: TGCGCCAGCCGCTCCTGGTGGACAGTGAACACTGAAGCTTTCTTT. Translating gives CASRSWWTVNTEAFF. The full variable domain, completed using reference TRBV5-1 and TRBJ1-1, is KAGVTQTPRYLIKTRGQQVTLSCSPISGHRSVSWYQQTPGQGLQFLFEYFSETQRNKGNFPGRFSGRQFSNSRSEMNVSTLELGDSALYLCASRSWWTVNTEAFFGQGTRLTVV.

This chain links TRBV4-1 with TRBJ1-2, with 7 bases fitting TRBD1. This CDR3 contains 14 residues. CDR1 is MGHRA, CDR2 YSYEKL, per germline. Trimming removed 1 base from V and 7 bases from J; junction bases left unmatched: 6. The CDR3 DNA is TGCGCCAGCAGCCAAGCAACAGGGGAGAGTGGCTACACCTTC. It translates to CASSQATGESGYTF.

The V call is TRBV9, the J call TRBJ2-3; 11 bases are a match to TRBD2. V dropped 3 bases and J dropped 5; count of bases not matched to a gene: 11. This CDR3 region has 17 residues. Germline values: CDR1 SGDLS, CDR2 YYNGEE. The chain's CDR3 is CASSAGQLAGVGDTQYF. The CDR3, as DNA: TGTGCCAGCAGCGCCGGCCAACTAGCGGGAGTGGGAGATACGCAGTATTTT.

The chain couples TRBV12-5 to TRBJ1-1, with D tentatively TRBD1 (6 bases). CDR1 is LGHNT and CDR2 is FRNRAP in the germline V gene. This CDR3 is built from 15 residues. The V and J ends lost 1 base and 3 bases respectively, with 12 bases between them. CDR3 sequence (DNA): TGTGCTAGTGGTTTGGGAGGGGGGGACGACACTGAAGCTTTCTTT. Its protein is CASGLGGGDDTEAFF.

The V and J genes are TRBV4-1 and TRBJ1-1, with 7 bases lining up with TRBD1. V dropped 1 base and J dropped 1; count of bases not matched to a gene: 6. This CDR3 has 16 residues. The germline CDR1 and CDR2 sequences are MGHRA and YSYEKL. CDR3 in DNA: TGCGCCAGCAGCCAAGCTCGAGGGACAGCGAACACTGAAGCTTTCTTT. Its protein product is CASSQARGTANTEAFF.

This chain links TRBV27 with TRBJ2-2, with TRBD1 identical over 8 bases. CDR1 is MNHEY and CDR2 is SMNVEV in the germline V gene (reference sequence). V gave up 6 bases and J gave up 0 bases; unmatched junction bases: 3. The CDR3 extends over 15 amino acids. The CDR3 nucleotides read TGTGCCAGCAGCGCAGGGGGCGCGAACACCGGGGAGCTGTTTTTT. It encodes CASSAGGANTGELFF.

This clone was detected a few times. The V and J genes are TRBV29-1 and TRBJ1-5; a weak D match, TRBD1 (6 bases). CDR3 length equals 12 residues. Deletions cut 0 bases from V and 7 bases from J, with 7 bases between. From germline, CDR1 is SQVTM and CDR2 ANQGSEA. The CDR3 protein is CSVEERGQPQHF. The CDR3 DNA reads as TGCAGCGTTGAAGAGAGGGGGCAGCCCCAGCATTTT.

This chain joins TRBV27 and TRBJ2-3, with 8 bases identical to TRBD2. The CDR3 consists of 12 residues. Germline V gives CDR1 MNHEY, CDR2 SMNVEV (reference sequence). Trimming took 8 bases from V and 5 from J; bases not matched to a gene: 3. CDR3 coding DNA: TGTGCCAGCCCCGGGGGGGTAGATACGCAGTATTTT. It is translated as CASPGGVDTQYF.

This clone was counted a few times. The CDR3 reads CASTPRGGSYEQYF. As DNA, the CDR3 is TGCGCCAGCACCCCTAGAGGGGGCTCCTACGAGCAGTACTTC. The chain links TRBV5-1 to TRBJ2-7; maybe TRBD1 (6 bases). Germline V lookup: CDR1 SGHRS, CDR2 YFSETQ. There are 14 residues in the CDR3. V was shortened by 6 bases and J by 0 bases, with 13 bases between the two germline ends.

The gene calls are TRBV4-1 and TRBJ2-7; D remains unclear. Germline V lookup: CDR1 MGHRA, CDR2 YSYEKL. This CDR3 region has 14 residues. The V and J ends lost 0 bases and 0 bases respectively, with 6 bases between them. Here the CDR3 DNA reads TGCGCCAGCAGCCAAGAGCACTCCTCCTACGAGCAGTACTTC. Protein: CASSQEHSSYEQYF.

The chain couples TRBV4-1 to TRBJ2-3; TRBD2 matches at 13 bases. J lost 2 bases, V lost 5 bases, and 7 bases had no gene match. The CDR3 is 17 amino acids. Germline V gene lookup returns CDR1 MGHRA and CDR2 YSYEKL. CDR3 protein: CASSVSTSGRLTDTQYF. CDR3 sequence (DNA): TGCGCCAGCAGCGTATCGACTAGCGGGAGGCTCACAGATACGCAGTATTTT.

The chain combines TRBV12-5 with TRBJ2-7; D is possibly TRBD1 (7 bases). The ends were cut back, 4 bases at V and 3 bases at J, with 13 bases in the middle. The CDR3 runs to 14 residues. Germline-derived CDR1 and CDR2 are LGHNT and FRNRAP. The CDR3 DNA follows: TGTGCTAGTGGTTCTCCTCAGGGGGGCTACGAGCAGTACTTC. Translating gives CASGSPQGGYEQYF. The full variable domain, with the rest looked up from reference TRBV12-5 and TRBJ2-7, is DARVTQTPRHKVTEMGQEVTMRCQPILGHNTVFWYRQTMMQGLELLAYFRNRAPLDDSGMPKDRFSAEMPDATLATLKIQPSEPRDSAVYFCASGSPQGGYEQYFGPGTRLTVT.

The V call is TRBV14, the J call TRBJ2-5; 8 nucleotides align to TRBD2. The CDR3 covers 16 residues. Per germline, CDR1 SGHDN and CDR2 FVKESK. The V gene end was trimmed by 2 bases and the J gene end by 1 base; junction bases not matched to a gene: 6. CDR3 loop: CASSQNSGAFQETQYF. CDR3 DNA sequence: TGTGCCAGCAGCCAAAATAGCGGGGCTTTCCAAGAGACCCAGTACTTC.

The chain combines TRBV7-2 with TRBJ2-6; the match to TRBD1 covers 7 bases. Germline-derived CDR1 and CDR2 are SGHTA and FQGNSA. The CDR3 totals 15 residues. Trimming at V came to 5 bases and at J to 3 bases, leaving 4 bases not matched to a gene. CDR3 protein: CASSRQGGGANVLTF. CDR3 coding DNA: TGTGCCAGCAGCAGACAGGGTGGTGGGGCCAACGTCCTGACTTTC.

This clone showed up just a few times. The V and J genes are TRBV10-1 and TRBJ2-5; D may be TRBD2 (7 bases). Germline V gene sequence: CDR1 WNHNN, CDR2 SYGVQD (reference sequence). Deletions cut 8 bases from V and 4 bases from J, with 20 bases between. The CDR3 runs 15 residues. CDR3 loop: CASVEGGRALETQYF. The CDR3, as DNA: TGCGCCAGCGTCGAAGGGGGGAGGGCCTTAGAGACCCAGTACTTC.

This clone has only a few counts. This chain links TRBV7-9 with TRBJ1-1; TRBD1 matches 7 bases. CDR1 and CDR2 (germline): SEHNR, FQNEAQ (reference sequence). Trimming took 5 bases from V and 0 from J; bases not matched to a gene: 9. CDR3 length: 16 residues. CDR3 sequence reads: CASSPPGQPMNTEAFF. DNA for the CDR3: TGTGCCAGCAGCCCCCCGGGACAGCCTATGAACACTGAAGCTTTCTTT.

The chain joins TRBV6-1 to TRBJ1-5; 9 nucleotides align to TRBD1. The CDR3 sequence is 15 residues long. Germline V gives CDR1 MNHNS, CDR2 SASEGT. Trimming removed 7 bases from V and 4 bases from J; junction bases left unmatched: 8. CDR3 DNA: TGTGCCAGCATGGCGGGGACAGGGTGGAATCAGCCCCAGCATTTT. Residues: CASMAGTGWNQPQHF.

There are a few counts of this clone. J is TRBJ1-1 and V is TRBV5-1; no firm D call. The CDR3 totals 12 residues. Deletions cut 4 bases from V and 1 base from J, with 5 bases between. In germline, CDR1 is SGHRS, CDR2 YFSETQ. CDR3 residues: CASSPGNTEAFF. In nucleotides, the CDR3 is TGCGCCAGCAGCCCCGGGAACACTGAAGCTTTCTTT. The whole variable domain, remainder taken from reference TRBV5-1 and TRBJ1-1, is KAGVTQTPRYLIKTRGQQVTLSCSPISGHRSVSWYQQTPGQGLQFLFEYFSETQRNKGNFPGRFSGRQFSNSRSEMNVSTLELGDSALYLCASSPGNTEAFFGQGTRLTVV.